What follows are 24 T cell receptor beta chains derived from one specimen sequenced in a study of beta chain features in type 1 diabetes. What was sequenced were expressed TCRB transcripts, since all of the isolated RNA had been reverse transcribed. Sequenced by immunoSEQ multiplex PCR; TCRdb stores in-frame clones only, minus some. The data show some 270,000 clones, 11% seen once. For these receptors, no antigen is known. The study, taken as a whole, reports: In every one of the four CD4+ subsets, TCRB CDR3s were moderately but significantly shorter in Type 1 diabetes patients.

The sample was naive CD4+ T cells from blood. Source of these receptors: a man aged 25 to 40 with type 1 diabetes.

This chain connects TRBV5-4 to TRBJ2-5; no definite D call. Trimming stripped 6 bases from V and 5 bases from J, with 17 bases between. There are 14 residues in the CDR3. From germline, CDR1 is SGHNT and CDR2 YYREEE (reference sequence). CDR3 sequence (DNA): TGTGCCAGCAAGCCTTCTGGAGCAACCGAGACCCAGTACTTC. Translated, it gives CASKPSGATETQYF.

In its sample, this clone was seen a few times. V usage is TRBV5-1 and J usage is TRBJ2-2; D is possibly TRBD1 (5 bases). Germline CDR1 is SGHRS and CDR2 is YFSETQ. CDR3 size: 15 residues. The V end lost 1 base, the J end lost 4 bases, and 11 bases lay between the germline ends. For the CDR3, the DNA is TGCGCCAGCAGCTTGTTGGACATAGGCACCGGGGAGCTGTTTTTT. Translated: CASSLLDIGTGELFF.

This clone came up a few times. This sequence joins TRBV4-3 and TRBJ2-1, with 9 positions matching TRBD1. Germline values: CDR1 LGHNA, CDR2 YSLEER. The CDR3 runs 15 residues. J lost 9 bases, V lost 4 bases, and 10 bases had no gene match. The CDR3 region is CASSREGTGSTEQFF. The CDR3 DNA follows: TGCGCCAGCAGCCGGGAGGGGACAGGGAGTACTGAGCAGTTCTTC.

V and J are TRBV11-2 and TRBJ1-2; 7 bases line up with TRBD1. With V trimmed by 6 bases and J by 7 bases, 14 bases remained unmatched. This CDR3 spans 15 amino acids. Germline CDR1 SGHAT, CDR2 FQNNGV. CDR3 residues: CASRPIWGDRAGYTF. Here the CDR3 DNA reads TGTGCCAGCAGACCAATCTGGGGTGACAGGGCTGGCTACACCTTC.

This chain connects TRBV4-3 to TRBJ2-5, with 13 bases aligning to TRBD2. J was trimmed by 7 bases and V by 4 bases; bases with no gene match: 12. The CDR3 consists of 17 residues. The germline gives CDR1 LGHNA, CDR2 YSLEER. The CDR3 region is CASSPQGLAGRGVTQYF. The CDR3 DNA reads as TGCGCCAGCAGCCCTCAGGGACTAGCGGGGCGTGGGGTGACCCAGTACTTC.

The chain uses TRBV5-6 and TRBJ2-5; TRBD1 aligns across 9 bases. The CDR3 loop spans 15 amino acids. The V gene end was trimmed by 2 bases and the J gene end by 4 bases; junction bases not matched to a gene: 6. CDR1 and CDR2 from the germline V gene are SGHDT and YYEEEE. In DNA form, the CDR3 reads TGTGCCAGCAGCTTCAAACAGGGGGCCGGAGAGACCCAGTACTTC. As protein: CASSFKQGAGETQYF.

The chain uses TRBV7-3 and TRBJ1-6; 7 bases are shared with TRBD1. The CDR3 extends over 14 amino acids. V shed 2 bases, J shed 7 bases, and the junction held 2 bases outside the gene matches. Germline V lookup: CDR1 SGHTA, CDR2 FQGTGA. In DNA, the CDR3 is TGTGCCAGCAGCTTAGGGACAGCCAATTCACCCCTCCACTTT. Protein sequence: CASSLGTANSPLHF.

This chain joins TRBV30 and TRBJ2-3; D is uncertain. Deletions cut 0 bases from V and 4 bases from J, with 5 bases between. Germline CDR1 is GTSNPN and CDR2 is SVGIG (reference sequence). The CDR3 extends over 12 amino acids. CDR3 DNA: TGTGCCTGGAGTGTACTTGCAGATACGCAGTATTTT. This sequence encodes CAWSVLADTQYF.

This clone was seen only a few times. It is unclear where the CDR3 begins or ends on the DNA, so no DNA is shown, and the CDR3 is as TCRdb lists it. This CDR3 is CASSKVGQGSNTGELFF. The chain employs TRBV21-1 and TRBJ2-2; the tabulated D call, TRBD1, remains unverified against the DNA. TRBV21-1 is deemed a pseudogene. The CDR3 has 17 residues if both end residues are counted.

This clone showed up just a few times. CDR3 in amino acids: CASSSDRMNTEAFF. The DNA of the CDR3 is TGTGCCAGCAGCTCGGACAGGATGAACACTGAAGCTTTCTTT. This chain links TRBV7-3 with TRBJ1-1, with TRBD1 identical over 7 bases. Germline V gives CDR1 SGHTA, CDR2 FQGTGA. V trimming: 4 bases; J trimming: 0 bases; junction bases outside the gene matches: 2. The CDR3 totals 14 residues.

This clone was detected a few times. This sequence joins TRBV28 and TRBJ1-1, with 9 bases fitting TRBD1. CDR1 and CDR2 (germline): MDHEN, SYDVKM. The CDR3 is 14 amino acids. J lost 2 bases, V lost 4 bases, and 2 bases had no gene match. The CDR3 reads CASSWDRANTEAFF. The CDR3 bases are TGTGCCAGCAGTTGGGACAGGGCAAACACTGAAGCTTTCTTT.

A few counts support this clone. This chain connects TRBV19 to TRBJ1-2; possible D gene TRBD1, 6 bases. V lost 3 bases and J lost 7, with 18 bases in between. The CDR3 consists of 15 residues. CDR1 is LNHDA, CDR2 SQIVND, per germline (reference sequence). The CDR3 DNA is TGTGCCAGTAGTATGGATGGGGGCTCACTCTTTGGCTACACCTTC. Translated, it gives CASSMDGGSLFGYTF.

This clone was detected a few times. CDR3 in DNA: TGTGCCAGCAGTAGGACAGAATCTAACACTGAAGCTTTCTTT. It specifies CASSRTESNTEAFF. This chain joins TRBV6-5 and TRBJ1-1; possible D gene TRBD1, 6 bases. Trimming left V 5 bases short and J 2 bases short, with 12 bases between. Germline V gives CDR1 MNHEY, CDR2 SVGAGI. The CDR3 is made up of 14 amino acids.

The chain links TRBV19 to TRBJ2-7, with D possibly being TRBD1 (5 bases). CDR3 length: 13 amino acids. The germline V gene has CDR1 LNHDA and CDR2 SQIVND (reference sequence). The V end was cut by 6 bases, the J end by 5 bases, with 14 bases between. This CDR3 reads CASRGLGANEQYF. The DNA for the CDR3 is TGTGCCAGTAGAGGGCTAGGGGCCAACGAGCAGTACTTC.

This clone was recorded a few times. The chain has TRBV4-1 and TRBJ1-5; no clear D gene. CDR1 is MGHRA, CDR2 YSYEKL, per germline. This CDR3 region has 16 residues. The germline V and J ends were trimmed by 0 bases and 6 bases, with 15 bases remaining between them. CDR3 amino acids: CASSQEGPQYSQPQHF. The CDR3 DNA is TGCGCCAGCAGCCAAGAAGGTCCACAGTATAGTCAGCCCCAGCATTTT.

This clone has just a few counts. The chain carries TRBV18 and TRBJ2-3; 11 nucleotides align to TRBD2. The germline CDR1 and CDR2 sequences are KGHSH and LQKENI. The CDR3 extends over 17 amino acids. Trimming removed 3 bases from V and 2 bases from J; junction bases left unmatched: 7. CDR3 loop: CASSPPGLAAFTDTQYF. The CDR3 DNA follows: TGTGCCAGCTCACCCCCGGGACTAGCGGCGTTCACAGATACGCAGTATTTT.

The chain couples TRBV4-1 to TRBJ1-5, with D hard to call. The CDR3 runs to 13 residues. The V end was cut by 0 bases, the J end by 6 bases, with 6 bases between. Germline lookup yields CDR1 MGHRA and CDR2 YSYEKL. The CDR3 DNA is TGCGCCAGCAGCCAAGACCAGATTCAGCCCCAGCATTTT. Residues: CASSQDQIQPQHF.

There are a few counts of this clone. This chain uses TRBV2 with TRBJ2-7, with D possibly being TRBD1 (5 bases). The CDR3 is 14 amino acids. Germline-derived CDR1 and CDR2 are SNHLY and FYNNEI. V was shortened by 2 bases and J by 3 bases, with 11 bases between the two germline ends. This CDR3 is CASSESRAGYEQYF. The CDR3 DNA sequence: TGTGCCAGCAGTGAAAGCAGGGCTGGCTACGAGCAGTACTTC.

CDR3 DNA: TGTGCCAGCAGCTTAGAACTAGCGGGGATTGATACGCAGTATTTT. It encodes CASSLELAGIDTQYF. V usage is TRBV7-8 and J usage is TRBJ2-3; 10 nucleotides align to TRBD2. The ends lost 1 base at V and 6 bases at J; junction bases unmatched: 4. The CDR3 runs 15 residues. Germline CDR1 is SGHVS and CDR2 is FQNEAQ.

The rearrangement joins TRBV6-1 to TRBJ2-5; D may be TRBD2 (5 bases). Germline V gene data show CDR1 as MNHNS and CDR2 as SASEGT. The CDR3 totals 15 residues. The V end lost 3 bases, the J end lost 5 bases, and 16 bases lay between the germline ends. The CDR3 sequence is CASSDTGPGGETQYF. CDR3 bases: TGTGCCAGCAGTGACACCGGACCCGGCGGGGAGACCCAGTACTTC.

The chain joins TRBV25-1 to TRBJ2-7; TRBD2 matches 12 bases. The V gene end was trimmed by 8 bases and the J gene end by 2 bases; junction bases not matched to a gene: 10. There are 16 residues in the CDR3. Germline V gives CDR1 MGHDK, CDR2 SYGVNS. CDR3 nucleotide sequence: TGTGCCAGCTCTCCCCTTGGACTAGCGGGAACCTACGAGCAGTACTTC. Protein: CASSPLGLAGTYEQYF.

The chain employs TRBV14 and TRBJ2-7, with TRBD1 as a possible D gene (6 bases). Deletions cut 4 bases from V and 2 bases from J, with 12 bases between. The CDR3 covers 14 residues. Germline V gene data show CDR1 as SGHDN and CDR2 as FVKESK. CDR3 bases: TGTGCCAGCAGCCCCGGCAGGGGCCCCTACGAGCAGTACTTC. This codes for CASSPGRGPYEQYF.

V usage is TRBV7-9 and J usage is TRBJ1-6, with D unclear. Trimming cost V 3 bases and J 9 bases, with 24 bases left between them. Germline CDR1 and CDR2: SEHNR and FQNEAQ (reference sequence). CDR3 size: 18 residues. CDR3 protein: CASSFIPSWNNDSSPLHF. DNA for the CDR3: TGTGCCAGCAGCTTTATACCCTCTTGGAACAATGACTCTTCACCCCTCCACTTT.

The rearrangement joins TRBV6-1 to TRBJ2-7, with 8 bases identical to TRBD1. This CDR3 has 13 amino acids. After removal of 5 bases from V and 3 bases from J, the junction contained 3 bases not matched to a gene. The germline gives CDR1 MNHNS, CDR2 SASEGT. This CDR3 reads CASSSDRGYEQYF. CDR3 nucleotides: TGTGCCAGCAGTTCTGACAGGGGCTACGAGCAGTACTTC.